A single TCR beta chain is shown here with its context. These data are taken from a study of technical replicates of blood from a handful of donors. V was pared by 5 bases and J by 4 bases, with 2 bases of the junction left unmatched. Germline lookup yields CDR1 KGHSY and CDR2 FQNENV. The CDR3 is made up of 13 amino acids. Only in-frame clones appear in the TCRdb table, and some are missing; sequencing was by immunoSEQ multiplex PCR. The sample shows roughly 72,000 clones, around 90% of them seen only once. The specimen sequenced was T cells isolated from PBMCs. This sequence originates from a human donor in good health. The rearrangement joins TRBV16 to TRBJ1-5, with 7 bases matching TRBD1. The CDR3 loop is CASSRGQNQPQHF. In DNA form, the CDR3 reads TGTGCCAGCAGCAGGGGACAGAATCAGCCCCAGCATTTT. The full variable domain, its missing parts supplied by reference TRBV16 and TRBJ1-5, is GEEVAQTPKHLVRGEGQKAKLYCAPIKGHSYVFWYQQVLKNEFKFLISFQNENVFDETGMPKERFSAKCLPNSPCSLEIQATKLEDSAVYFCASSRGQNQPQHFGDGTRLSIL.